This T cell receptor beta chain emerged from a study of cytomegalovirus exposure and HLA in healthy donors. The study, taken as a whole, reports: Most sequenced TCRs were rare (though some public TCRs occurred in many donors). Immune exposure information available was restricted to CMV serostatus. Sequencing had likely introduced a cluster of highly shared sequence variants as an artifact. V- and J-gene trimming in TCR beta was tied to a missense DCLRE1C variant by an analysis performed later.

The primer mix had 60 Vbeta and 13 Jbeta primers. TCRdb's copy holds only in-frame clones and misses some; the assay was immunoSEQ multiplex PCR. Of tens of thousands of clones in the sample, around 78% were seen once. The ends lost 4 bases at V and 3 bases at J; junction bases unmatched: 3. The CDR3 consists of 14 residues. Germline V gene lookup returns CDR1 SGHRS and CDR2 YFSETQ. On this clone: The target antigen is unknown.

Sequencing input: PBMCs. This TCR derives from a female donor in good health and CMV-seronegative. The chain combines TRBV5-1 with TRBJ2-1; TRBD2 aligns across 8 bases. As DNA, the CDR3 is TGCGCCAGCAGCCTTAGCGGGGACTACAATGAGCAGTTCTTC. It is translated as CASSLSGDYNEQFF.